This is a list of T cell receptor beta chains from one sample in a study of blood T cell repertoires in COVID-19. Measured with immunoSEQ multiplex PCR; TCRdb has only the in-frame clones, and not every one. The repertoire consists of fewer than 200,000 clones, with 81% occurring once and the leading ten covering approximately 11%. Sequenced: peripheral blood. All receptors come from a woman aged 40 to 49 with COVID-19, enrolled during active disease. CDR3s include the opening cysteine and the closing phenylalanine or tryptophan. Fields, in order: V gene, CDR3 length, J gene, CDR3 protein.

v_gene: TRBV7-2
len: 16
j_gene: TRBJ2-1
CDR3aa: CASSRTVQSSYNEQFF

v_gene: TRBV11-1
len: 14
j_gene: TRBJ2-7
CDR3aa: CASSPGGMAYEQYF

v_gene: TRBV5-4
len: 14
j_gene: TRBJ2-1
CDR3aa: CASSLASSINEQFF

v_gene: TRBV5-1
len: 14
j_gene: TRBJ2-7
CDR3aa: CASSVDRGSYEQYF

v_gene: TRBV6-6
len: 11
j_gene: TRBJ1-2
CDR3aa: CASSPGNVGTF

v_gene: TRBV20-1
len: 10
j_gene: TRBJ1-2
CDR3aa: CSAPDRTYTF

v_gene: TRBV6-6
len: 17
j_gene: TRBJ2-6
CDR3aa: CASSRTGAGSGANVLTF

v_gene: TRBV3-1/TRBV3-2
len: 15
j_gene: TRBJ2-7
CDR3aa: CASSQGTSRSYEQYF

v_gene: TRBV11-2
len: 13
j_gene: TRBJ2-1
CDR3aa: CASSLDTSSEQFF

v_gene: TRBV11-2
len: 16
j_gene: TRBJ2-5
CDR3aa: CASSLVKGTGVRTQYF

v_gene: TRBV3-1/TRBV3-2
len: 16
j_gene: TRBJ2-3
CDR3aa: CASSHLRSGSMDTQYF

v_gene: TRBV6-2/TRBV6-3
len: 16
j_gene: TRBJ1-5
CDR3aa: CASSYGGRASNQPQHF

v_gene: TRBV2
len: 14
j_gene: TRBJ2-2
CDR3aa: CATAAGLNTGELFF

v_gene: TRBV6-8
len: 16
j_gene: TRBJ2-1
CDR3aa: CASSAITTLLYNEQFF

v_gene: TRBV6-5
len: 12
j_gene: TRBJ2-4
CDR3aa: CASSQDRGRQYF

v_gene: TRBV2
len: 15
j_gene: TRBJ2-4
CDR3aa: CASSLQGMDKNIQYF

v_gene: TRBV5-4
len: 14
j_gene: TRBJ1-2
CDR3aa: CASSLVTGSYGYTF

v_gene: TRBV7-9
len: 13
j_gene: TRBJ2-3
CDR3aa: CASSFTGQDTQYF

v_gene: TRBV9
len: 16
j_gene: TRBJ1-2
CDR3aa: CASSVGAARLDYGYTF

v_gene: TRBV28
len: 16
j_gene: TRBJ2-7
CDR3aa: CASSRRSGRVQNEQYF

v_gene: TRBV4-2
len: 16
j_gene: TRBJ1-5
CDR3aa: CASSHGEVGFGQPQHF

v_gene: TRBV9
len: 17
j_gene: TRBJ2-1
CDR3aa: CASSVAERGPSYNEQFF